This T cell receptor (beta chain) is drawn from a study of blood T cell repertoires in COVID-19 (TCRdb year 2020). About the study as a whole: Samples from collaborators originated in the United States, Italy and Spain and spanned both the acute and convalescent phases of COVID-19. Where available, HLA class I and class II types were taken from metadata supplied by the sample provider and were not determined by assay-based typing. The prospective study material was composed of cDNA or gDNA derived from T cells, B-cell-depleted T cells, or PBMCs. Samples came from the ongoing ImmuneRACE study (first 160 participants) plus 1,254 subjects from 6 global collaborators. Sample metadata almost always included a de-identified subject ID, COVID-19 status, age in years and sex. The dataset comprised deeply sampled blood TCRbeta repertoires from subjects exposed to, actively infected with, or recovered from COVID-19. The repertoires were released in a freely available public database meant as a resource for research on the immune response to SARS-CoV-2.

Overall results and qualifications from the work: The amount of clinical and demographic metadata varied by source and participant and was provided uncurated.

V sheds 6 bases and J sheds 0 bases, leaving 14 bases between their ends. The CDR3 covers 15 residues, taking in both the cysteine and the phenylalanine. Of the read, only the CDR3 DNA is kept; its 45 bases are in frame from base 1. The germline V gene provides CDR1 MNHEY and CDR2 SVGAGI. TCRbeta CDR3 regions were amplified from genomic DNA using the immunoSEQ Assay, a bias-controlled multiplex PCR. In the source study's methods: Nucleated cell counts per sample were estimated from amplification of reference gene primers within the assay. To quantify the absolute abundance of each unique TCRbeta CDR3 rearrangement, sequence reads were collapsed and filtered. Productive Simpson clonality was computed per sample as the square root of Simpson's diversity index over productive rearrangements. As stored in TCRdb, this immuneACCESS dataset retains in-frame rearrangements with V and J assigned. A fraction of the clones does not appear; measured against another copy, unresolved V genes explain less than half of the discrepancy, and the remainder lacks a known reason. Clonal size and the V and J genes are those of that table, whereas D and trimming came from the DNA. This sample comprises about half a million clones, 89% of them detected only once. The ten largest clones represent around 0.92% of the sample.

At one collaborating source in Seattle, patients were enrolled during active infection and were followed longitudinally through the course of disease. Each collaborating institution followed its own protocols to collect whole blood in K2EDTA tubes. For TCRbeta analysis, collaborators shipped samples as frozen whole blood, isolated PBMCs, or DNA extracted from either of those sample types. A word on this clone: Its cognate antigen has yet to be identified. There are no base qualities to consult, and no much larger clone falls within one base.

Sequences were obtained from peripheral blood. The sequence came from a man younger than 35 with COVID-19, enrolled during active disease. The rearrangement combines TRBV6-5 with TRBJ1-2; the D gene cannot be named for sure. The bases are TGTGCCAGCAGGCCCGACGGGATTTCTAACTATGGCTACACCTTC. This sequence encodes CASRPDGISNYGYTF.